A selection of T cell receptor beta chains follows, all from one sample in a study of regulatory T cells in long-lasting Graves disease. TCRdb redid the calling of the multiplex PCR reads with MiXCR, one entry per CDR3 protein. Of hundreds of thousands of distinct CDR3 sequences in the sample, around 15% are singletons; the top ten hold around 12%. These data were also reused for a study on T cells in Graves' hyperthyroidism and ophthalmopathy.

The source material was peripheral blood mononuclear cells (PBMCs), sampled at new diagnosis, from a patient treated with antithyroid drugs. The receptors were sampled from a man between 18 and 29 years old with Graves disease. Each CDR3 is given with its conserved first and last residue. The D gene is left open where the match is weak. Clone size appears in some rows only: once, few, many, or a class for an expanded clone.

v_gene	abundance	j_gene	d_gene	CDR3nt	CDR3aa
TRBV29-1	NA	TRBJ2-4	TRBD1	TGCAGCGTTACACAGGGGGAAAACATTCAGTACTTC	CSVTQGENIQYF
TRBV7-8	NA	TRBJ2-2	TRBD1	TGTGCCAGCAGCAAGGACAGGGGATATGTGAACACCGGGGAGCTGTTTTTT	CASSKDRGYVNTGELFF
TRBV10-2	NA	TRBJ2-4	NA	TGCGCCACCCATGACCCGGGGCTGGCCAAAAACATTCAGTACTTC	CATHDPGLAKNIQYF
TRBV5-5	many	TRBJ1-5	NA	TGTGCCAGCAGACCAGGACTGCGAAATCAGCCCCAGCATTTT	CASRPGLRNQPQHF
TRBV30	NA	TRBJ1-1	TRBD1	TGTGCCTGGATCGGGACAGTCAATGAAGCTTTCTTT	CAWIGTVNEAFF
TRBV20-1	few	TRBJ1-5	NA	TGCAGTGCTCGGTTGGACAGCGTTAATCAGCCCCAGCATTTT	CSARLDSVNQPQHF
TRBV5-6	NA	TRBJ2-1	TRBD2	TGTGCCAGCAGCATCGAACTAGCGACCTACAATGAGCAGTTCTTC	CASSIELATYNEQFF
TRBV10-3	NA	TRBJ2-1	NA	TGTGCCATCAGTGTGGGGGGCTCCTACAATGAGCAGTTCTTC	CAISVGGSYNEQFF
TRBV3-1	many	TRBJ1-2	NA	TGTGCCAGCAGCCAAGGGGGCGTGAACTATGGCTACACCTTC	CASSQGGVNYGYTF
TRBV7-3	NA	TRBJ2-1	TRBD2	TGTGCCAGCAGCTCCTCCTTAGCGGGAGGGCCGGGTGGGCAGTTCTTC	CASSSSLAGGPGGQFF
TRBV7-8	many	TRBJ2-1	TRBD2	TGTGCCAGCCTTAGCGGGGCCAGCTCCTACAATGAGCAGTTCTTC	CASLSGASSYNEQFF
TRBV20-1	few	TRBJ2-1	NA	TGCAGTGCTAGAGTATTAGCGCCTAGCTCCTACAATGAGCAGTTCTTC	CSARVLAPSSYNEQFF
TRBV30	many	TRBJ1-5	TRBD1	TGTGCCTGGAGCACGGGACAGGGGGCGAATCAGCCCCAGCATTTT	CAWSTGQGANQPQHF
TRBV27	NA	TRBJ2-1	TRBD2	TGTGCCAGCAGTTGGAAACCGGGACTAGCGGGAGTACGCGAGCAGTTCTTC	CASSWKPGLAGVREQFF
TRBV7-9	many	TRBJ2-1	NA	TGTGCCAGCAGCTTACTCTCAGGGGGGTACAATGAGCAGTTCTTC	CASSLLSGGYNEQFF
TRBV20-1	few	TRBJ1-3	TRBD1	TGCAGTACCGACAGGGCCGGAAACACCATATATTTT	CSTDRAGNTIYF
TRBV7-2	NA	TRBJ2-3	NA	TGTGCCAGCAGCTTCAGGGGACTACCGGCAGATACGCAGTATTTT	CASSFRGLPADTQYF
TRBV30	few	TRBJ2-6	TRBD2	TGTGCCTGGGCAACCCGGGGGGCTGGGGCCAACGTCCTGACTTTC	CAWATRGAGANVLTF
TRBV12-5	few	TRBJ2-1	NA	TGTGCTAGTGGTTTGGTCCTAGGGGGTCCCCCTGAGCAGTTCTTC	CASGLVLGGPPEQFF
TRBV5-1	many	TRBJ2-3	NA	TGCGCCAGCAGCTTGGAGCGTCGAAGGAATACGCAGTATTTT	CASSLERRRNTQYF
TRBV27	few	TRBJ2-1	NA	TGTGCCAGCAGTCTACAGGGTCTGTCTCTCGCGGGATCCAATGAGCAGTTCTTC	CASSLQGLSLAGSNEQFF
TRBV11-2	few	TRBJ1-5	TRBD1	TGTGCCAGCAGCCCGACAGGGAGTGGCAATCAGCCCCAGCATTTT	CASSPTGSGNQPQHF
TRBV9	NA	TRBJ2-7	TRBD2	TGTGCCAGCAGCGTAGCTATGGGGGGGGCCTACGAGCAGTACTTC	CASSVAMGGAYEQYF
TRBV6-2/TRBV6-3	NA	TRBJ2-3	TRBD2	TGTGCCAGCAGTGAAGTACAAGGGAGAGCGGGATGGAGGACTAGTCATACAGATACGCAGTATTTT	CASSEVQGRAGWRTSHTDTQYF
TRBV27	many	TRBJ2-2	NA	TGTGCCAGCAGTTTACTCCCAGGGGGAGGGCCGCACGAGGAGCTGTTTTTT	CASSLLPGGGPHEELFF
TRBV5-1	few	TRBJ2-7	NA	TGCGCCAGCAGCTTGGGCAACGACCTAATACATGCCTACGAGCAGTACTTC	CASSLGNDLIHAYEQYF
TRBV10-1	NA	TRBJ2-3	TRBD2	TGCGCCAGCAGTGAAAATGGCGCGGGAGGGCTAGATACGCAGTATTTT	CASSENGAGGLDTQYF
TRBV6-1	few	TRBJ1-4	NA	TGTGCCAGCATCAAGGGGGACGGTAATGAAAAACTGTTTTTT	CASIKGDGNEKLFF
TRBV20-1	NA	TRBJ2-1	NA	TGCAGTGCTAGACCGGGACCGTACAATGAGCAGTTCTTC	CSARPGPYNEQFF
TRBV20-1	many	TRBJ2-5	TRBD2	TGCAGTGCTAGAGTACTAGCGGGAATCCAAGAGACCCAGTACTTC	CSARVLAGIQETQYF
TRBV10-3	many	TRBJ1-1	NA	TGTGCCATCAGTGAGACAAGCTACTATGGGAACACTGAAGCTTTCTTT	CAISETSYYGNTEAFF
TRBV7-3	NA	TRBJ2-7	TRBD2	TGTGCCAGCAACTTACTGGGACTAGCGGGGGGATACGAGCAGTACTTC	CASNLLGLAGGYEQYF
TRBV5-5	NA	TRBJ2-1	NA	TGCGCCAGCAGCCTGAAGGACCCCACGCTGTTCTTC	CASSLKDPTLFF
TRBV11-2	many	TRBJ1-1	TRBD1	TGTGCCAGCCTTCAGACAGGGGCGAACACTGAAGCTTTCTTT	CASLQTGANTEAFF
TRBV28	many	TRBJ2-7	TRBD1	TGTGCCAGCAGACGTAGGGACAGCATTGACGAGCAGTACTTC	CASRRRDSIDEQYF
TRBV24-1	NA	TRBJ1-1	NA	TGTGCCACCAGTGATTTGCGATTGAACACTGAAGCTTTCTTT	CATSDLRLNTEAFF
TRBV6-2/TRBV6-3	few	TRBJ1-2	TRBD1	TGTGCCAGCAGGAAACAGGGGTACTATGGCTACACCTTC	CASRKQGYYGYTF
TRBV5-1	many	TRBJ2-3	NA	TGCGCCAGCAGCCGCGGAGGGGAAGGCACAGATACGCAGTATTTT	CASSRGGEGTDTQYF
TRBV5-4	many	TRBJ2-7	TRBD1	TGTGCCAGCAGTCGTAGACGGGACAGCTCCTACGAGCAGTACTTC	CASSRRRDSSYEQYF
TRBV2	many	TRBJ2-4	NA	TGTGCCAGCAGTGAAGGGTTGTATTCCAAAAACATTCAGTACTTC	CASSEGLYSKNIQYF
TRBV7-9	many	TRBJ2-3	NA	TGTGCCAGCAGCCCATCCGGGACCTGGAGCACAGATACGCAGTATTTT	CASSPSGTWSTDTQYF
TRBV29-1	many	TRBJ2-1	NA	TGCAGCGGAAGGGAGGCCCTCAGAGGTGAGCAGTTCTTC	CSGREALRGEQFF